This T cell receptor beta chain emerged from a study of shared clonotypes between healthy human individuals (TCRdb year 2020). Notes on the research overall: The cohort included a few men and a couple of women between 18 and 49 years of age. For each donor, CD4 naive and CD4 memory were each given three plates, CD8 naive was given two plates, and CD8 memory was given one plate. To estimate repertoire size and how much clonotype sharing occurs between individuals, the study deeply sequenced the blood TCR repertoires of roughly 5 healthy adults. To increase sequencing depth and limit assay-specific biases, different laboratories used diverse techniques to prepare libraries and sequence TCR repertoires. Between about 0.8 and 9 billion PBMCs per donor were obtained by leukapheresis. The study at large found these results: Rarefaction of sorted-subset datasets indicated incomplete sequencing despite the large sequencing depth. Naive subsets generally had larger estimated clonotype richness than memory subsets did. Compared with non-shared clonotypes, clonotypes shared by all four sorted-subset donors had higher generation probabilities. Sampling was restricted to blood, and TCR repertoires in tissues likely differ from the TCR repertoires found in blood. Based on pairwise subsampling, the degree of clonotype sharing among donors was expected to be affected by sequencing depth. Approximately 5% of naive CD4, 3.5% of naive CD8, about 2.5% of memory CD4, and about 0.4% of memory CD8 clonotypes were shared across several donors. Because the study included only a small number of donors, the genetic and exposure-history diversity represented was limited.

The CDR3 contains 14 residues, cysteine and phenylalanine counted. CDR3 DNA only is kept here, 42 bases in frame from base 1. CDR1 is given as MNHEY and CDR2 as SVGAGI, both from the germline V gene. The trim is 3 bases for V and 4 bases for J, with a gap of 13 bases between the germline ends. The donors were healthy, HIV-negative adults who had no recently reported acute infections or vaccinations. Every donor was a Caucasian adult residing in Nashville, Tennessee, USA. Magnetic negative selection was used to enrich CD4+ T cells, after which naive cells were positively selected on CD45RA and the negative fraction became the memory subset. Blood was collected by leukapheresis, and PBMCs were isolated by Ficoll-Histopaque density gradient centrifugation and then cryopreserved in liquid nitrogen vapor phase. Analytical flow cytometry was used to check the purity and quantity of every magnetically sorted T cell population. Each sorted fraction had its genomic DNA isolated and then quantified by UV absorbance on a Nanodrop 2000c.

This clone has more than one count but fewer than ten. No antigen is known for it. The record has no base qualities; no much larger clone is one base away. Using the deep immunoSEQ assay, multiplex PCR amplified TCR CDR3 regions from genomic DNA. Extracted genomic DNA from each cell subset was distributed evenly across all wells of several immunoSEQ 96-well plates, and each plate was treated as a replicate. For sorted subsets, around 200 ng genomic DNA, equal to 25,000 to 35,000 T cell genomes, was loaded into each replicate PCR. Purified libraries were measured with a Qubit 3.0 fluorometer, size-checked on a Bioanalyzer 2100, and measured again with the KAPA Library Quantification kit. Every immunoSEQ 96-well plate was sequenced on a separate single-read 150-cycle Illumina NextSeq 550 flow cell. In the authors' own workflow: The immunoSEQ output contained only junctional sequences without quality scores, so filtering could not match that applied to full-length reads. Sequences were annotated with PyIR, a Python wrapper for IgBLAST v1.9, and V/J genes and CDR3 were assigned using IMGT germline references. Reads with weak V/J assignments (E-value above 1e-6), missing CDR3, stop codons, out-of-frame junctions, or ambiguous translated residues were removed. V3J clonotypes were defined as sequences sharing an identical inferred V gene, J gene, and CDR3 amino acid sequence. Percentage overlap between repertoires was calculated by dividing the number of shared unique clonotypes by the size of the smaller repertoire. RTK rarefaction, the Chao1 estimator, and Recon v2.1 estimates of unobserved clonotypes were used to assess repertoire richness. For all TCRbeta clonotypes obtained by the gDNA method from a few donors, generation probabilities were computed with OLGA. TCRdb took this table from immuneACCESS and kept in-frame rearrangements with V and J called. Such tables lack part of the clones; where checked against another copy, unresolved V genes explain under half of the gap, and the rest is unexplained. That table supplies the V and J calls and clone size; D and trimming were determined from the DNA. This sample has approximately 940,000 clones in its table, and around 80% of those were observed once. The ten top clones hold about 1.5% of the sample.

Sequenced sample: memory CD4+ T cells sorted from blood. The cell subset or site label for this specimen denotes: CD45RA-negative fraction. This receptor chain uses TRBV6-5 and TRBJ2-7, and TRBD1 may be the D gene, going by 6 matching bases. The TCR sequence derives from a man aged 18 to 30 in good health. The base sequence is TGTGCCAGCAGTTATCGGACAGAGGGGTACGAGCAGTACTTC. Its translation reads: CASSYRTEGYEQYF.